This is a list of T cell receptor beta chains from one sample in a study of blood T cell repertoires in COVID-19. Clones were read by immunoSEQ multiplex PCR, and TCRdb kept only the in-frame ones, dropping some. The data contain 60,000 or so clones, about 90% of them seen just once; the ten biggest clones take up around 8.3%. Sequenced sample: peripheral blood. The receptors here all came from a human donor with active COVID-19. The donor label of this sample is uncertain. The CDR3 runs from the conserved cysteine through the conserved F or W.

TRBV7-2,CASSLGEITGADTQYF
TRBV24-1,CATSDLGRGPANYGYTF
TRBV4-1,CASSQAQGNTGELFF
TRBV12-3/TRBV12-4,CASSRGTTEAFF
TRBV30,CAWTHRQGFSYEQYF
TRBV27,CASSSTSYNEQFF
TRBV19,CASSRNWNTEAFF
TRBV30,CAWRLAGTYNEQFF
TRBV10-3,CAMRTGVSGANVLTF
TRBV11-3,CASSSLTSTNTGELFF
TRBV10-3,CAISGTRGTDTQYF
TRBV6-5,CASSTKGTTNEKLFF
TRBV27,CASSFGGQGDYGYTF
TRBV29-1,CSVDSGTGSYNEQFF
TRBV10-3,CAISEPDRIGQQETQYF
TRBV5-1,CASRIGTGNNSPLHF
TRBV5-4,CASSLDPGLAITDTQYF
TRBV7-2,CASSFQGRLGNEQFF
TRBV5-1,CASSRTGNLNYEQYF
TRBV18,CASSPPGTAKETQYF
TRBV2,CASSPDRGRVNEQFF
TRBV7-9,CASSPRGGSNTEAFF
TRBV28,CASSSSETGRTEAFF
TRBV6-2/TRBV6-3,CASSYPDRAKEPQHF
TRBV9,CASSVAGGARTDTQYF
TRBV14,CASSQVGRELSYGYTF
TRBV7-9,CASSLAGQGSGYTF
TRBV10-3,CAISERLAGGGTGELFF
TRBV4-3,CASSQNRQEETQYF
TRBV27,CASSHPGTIADTQYF
TRBV5-6,CASSPLAGGLGETQYF
TRBV19,CASSQGITEAFF
TRBV7-6,CASSISGTGPTYEQYF
TRBV6-2/TRBV6-3,CASSQERTGGNSPLHF
TRBV7-2,CASSLASQGSYEQYF
TRBV20-1,CSASPGQGMSDTQYF
TRBV9,CASSPRTGFPEQYF
TRBV29-1,CSVRGQGRETQYF
TRBV6-6,CASSYSTSGGYEQYF
TRBV4-2,CASSHALAEQFF
TRBV28,CASSLTGGTGNTIYF
TRBV29-1,CSGLTGNTEAFF
TRBV2,CASSGPSGAYEQYF
TRBV6-5,CASSYRGDNQPQHF
TRBV13,CASSLGGGRGGGAYEQYF
TRBV2,CASSASGGQETQYF
TRBV6-2/TRBV6-3,CASSRANLNSPLHF
TRBV29-1,CSVRPGRGKAYEQYF